In this sample, the clone carrying this TCR beta chain turned up a few times. Each mixed lymphocyte reaction held approximately 200,000 CFSE-labeled responders and approximately 200,000 irradiated violet-dye-labeled stimulators. CD4 and CD8 responders that proliferated in the reaction were FACS-sorted. This specimen comes from a study of graft-versus-host responses after intestinal transplantation. Findings of the study overall: The recipient marrow held GvH clones, and some of them showed up first in ileum or blood.

Method: immunoSEQ multiplex PCR; TCRdb's copy keeps in-frame clones and lacks some. The sample lists over 8,500 clones; under 35% were seen once. Germline V gives CDR1 WSHSY, CDR2 SAAADI. J was trimmed by 4 bases and V by 8 bases; bases with no gene match: 8. This CDR3 is 14 amino acids long. V and J are TRBV10-2 and TRBJ2-7, with 10 bases fitting TRBD1. The clonotype originates from a human patient who was an organ donor for intestinal transplantation. Here the sequenced sample was alloreactive CD8+ T cells from a mixed lymphocyte reaction culture, taken before transplantation. Specified subset: CFSE-low proliferating T cells sorted from roughly six-day pre-transplant mixed lymphocyte reaction (GvH or HvG direction). The CDR3 loop is CASRGQGVLYEQYF. The CDR3 bases are TGCGCCAGCCGTGGACAGGGGGTTTTGTACGAGCAGTACTTC.